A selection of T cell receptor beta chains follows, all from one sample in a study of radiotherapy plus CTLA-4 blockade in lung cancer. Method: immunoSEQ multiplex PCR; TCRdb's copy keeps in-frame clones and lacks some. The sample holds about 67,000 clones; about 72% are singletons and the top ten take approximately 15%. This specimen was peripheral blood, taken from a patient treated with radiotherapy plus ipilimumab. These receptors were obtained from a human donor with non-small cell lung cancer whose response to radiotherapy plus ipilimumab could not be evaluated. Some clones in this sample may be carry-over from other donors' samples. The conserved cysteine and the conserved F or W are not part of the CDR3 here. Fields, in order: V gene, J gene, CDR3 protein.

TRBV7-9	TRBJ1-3	ASSFTGNTIY
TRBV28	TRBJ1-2	ASSSRQGIYGYT
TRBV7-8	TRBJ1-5	ASSHGQGSYSNQPQH
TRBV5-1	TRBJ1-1	ASSLDYPNTEAF
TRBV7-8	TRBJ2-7	ASSWTGTSYEQY
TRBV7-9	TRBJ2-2	ASSSSGTGGTGELF
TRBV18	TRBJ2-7	ASSPWTSGMSYEQY
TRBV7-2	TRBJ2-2	ASSLTGTQTGELF
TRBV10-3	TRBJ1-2	ASSGQMSYGYT
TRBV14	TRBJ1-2	ASSQELNYGYT
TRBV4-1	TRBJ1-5	ASSPSGQGARYSNQPQH
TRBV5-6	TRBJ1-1	ASSRRGTEAF
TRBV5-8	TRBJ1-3	ASRQRGNTIY
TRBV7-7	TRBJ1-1	ASTPRLLAGIAF
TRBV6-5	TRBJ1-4	ASSPRTDSNEKLF
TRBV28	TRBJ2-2	ASSLGLGPNTGELF
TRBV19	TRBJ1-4	ASSSPPPDEKLF
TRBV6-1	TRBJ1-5	ASSEARSEPQH
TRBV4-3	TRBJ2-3	ASSQVNGPGDTQY
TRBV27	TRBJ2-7	ASTRRGSYEQY
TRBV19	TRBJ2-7	ASKLGHSLYEQY
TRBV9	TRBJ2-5	ASSAHRGRETQY
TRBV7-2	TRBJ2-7	ASSWDPGRYEQY
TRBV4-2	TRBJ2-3	ASSQEPRASVAGGPADTQY
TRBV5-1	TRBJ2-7	ASARDSSYEQY
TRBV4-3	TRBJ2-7	ASSQDFQGFDEQY
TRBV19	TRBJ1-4	ASSVSGQPNEKLF
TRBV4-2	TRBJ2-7	ASSKATGYEQY
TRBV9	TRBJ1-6	ASSPPGAGHSPLH
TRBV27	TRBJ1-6	ASLRGAGDNSPLH
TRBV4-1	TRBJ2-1	ASSRADRRYNEQF
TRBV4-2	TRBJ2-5	ASSLGGMGGQETQY